The rows below give T cell receptor beta chains drawn from one sample of a study of blood T cell repertoires in COVID-19. Data came from immunoSEQ multiplex PCR; TCRdb stores just in-frame clones and leaves some out. The profile shows some 140,000 clones, under 95% of them singletons. Sequencing was carried out using peripheral blood. These receptors were collected from a man aged 45-65 years with acute or convalescent COVID-19. Each CDR3 is given with its conserved first and last residue. D genes are given only for firm matches. Expanded clones get a size class; other rows say once, few or many, or leave the size out.

. TRBJ1-1 TRBV13 TRBD1 CASSLTGGRTEAFF
. TRBJ2-5 TRBV3-1/TRBV3-2 . CASSYRDQETQYF
. TRBJ2-1 TRBV6-5 TRBD1 CASSYVGQGSNNEQFF
. TRBJ1-2 TRBV3-1/TRBV3-2 . CASSQVAGNYGYTF
. TRBJ1-2 TRBV28 TRBD1 CASSAGTGLFSYGYTF
. TRBJ2-2 TRBV30 TRBD2 CAWTSGGTYTGELFF
. TRBJ2-1 TRBV10-2 . CASTGGSFRNEQFF
once TRBJ1-2 TRBV11-2 . CASSLGQNYGYTF
. TRBJ1-2 TRBV3-1/TRBV3-2 . CASSPSVVRGGYTF
. TRBJ2-3 TRBV19 . CASSPGMGLLSDTQYF
. TRBJ2-3 TRBV11-2 TRBD2 CASSTGTSGGGTDTQYF